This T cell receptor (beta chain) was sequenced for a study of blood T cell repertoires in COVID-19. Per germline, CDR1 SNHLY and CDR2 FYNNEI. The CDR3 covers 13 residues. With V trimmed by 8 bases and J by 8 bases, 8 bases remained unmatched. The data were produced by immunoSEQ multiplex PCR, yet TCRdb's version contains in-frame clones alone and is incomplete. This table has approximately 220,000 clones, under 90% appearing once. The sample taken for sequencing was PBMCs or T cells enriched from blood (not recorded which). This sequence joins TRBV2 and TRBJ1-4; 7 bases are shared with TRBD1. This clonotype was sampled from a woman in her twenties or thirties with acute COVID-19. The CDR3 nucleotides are TGTGCCAGCCAAGGGGGCTGGATCGAAAAACTGTTTTTT. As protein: CASQGGWIEKLFF.